The present TCR beta chain was sequenced within a study of cytomegalovirus exposure and HLA in healthy donors. The primer mix had 60 Vbeta and 13 Jbeta primers. TCRdb's copy holds only in-frame clones and misses some; the assay was immunoSEQ multiplex PCR. This sample has 100,000 to 120,000 clones, with over 60% found just once. The clonotype comes from a woman between 55 and 75 years old in good health and CMV-seropositive. The specimen was PBMCs.

CDR3 sequence reads: CASSQDGTALRGYTF. CDR3 sequence (DNA): TGTGCCAGCAGCCAAGATGGGACAGCCCTTCGGGGCTACACCTTC. The chain employs TRBV4-2 and TRBJ1-2, with 7 bases that match TRBD1. Trimming at V came to 0 bases and at J to 8 bases, leaving 9 bases not matched to a gene. This CDR3 contains 15 residues. CDR1 is LGHNA and CDR2 is YNFKEQ in the germline V gene.